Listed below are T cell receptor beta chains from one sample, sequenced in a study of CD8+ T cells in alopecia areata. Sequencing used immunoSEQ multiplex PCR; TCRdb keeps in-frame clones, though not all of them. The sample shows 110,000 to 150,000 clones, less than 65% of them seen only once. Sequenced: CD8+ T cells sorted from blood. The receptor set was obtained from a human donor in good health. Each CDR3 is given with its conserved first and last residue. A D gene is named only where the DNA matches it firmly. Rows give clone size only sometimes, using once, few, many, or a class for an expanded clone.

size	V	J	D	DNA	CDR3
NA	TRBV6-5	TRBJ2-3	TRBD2	TGTGCCAGCAGTTCCGAGACTAGCGGGAGCACAGATACGCAGTATTTT	CASSSETSGSTDTQYF
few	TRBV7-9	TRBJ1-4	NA	TGTGCCAGCAGCTTAGGATTCGAACTGTTTTTT	CASSLGFELFF
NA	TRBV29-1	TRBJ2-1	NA	TGCAGCGTTGAACTAGCGCCTGGTAATGAGCAGTTCTTC	CSVELAPGNEQFF
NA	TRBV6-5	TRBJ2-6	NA	TGTGCCGTTTGGGGGTCTGGGGCCAACGTCCTGACTTTC	CAVWGSGANVLTF
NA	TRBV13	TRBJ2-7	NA	TGTGCCAGCAGCCAAACCTACGAGCAGTACTTC	CASSQTYEQYF
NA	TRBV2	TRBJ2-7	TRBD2	TGTGCCAGCAGTGATGTCGATAGCGGGAGGGCCGAGCAGTACTTC	CASSDVDSGRAEQYF
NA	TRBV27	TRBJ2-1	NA	TGTGCCAGCAAACGGACCCACAATGAGCAGTTCTTC	CASKRTHNEQFF
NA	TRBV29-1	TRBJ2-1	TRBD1	TGCAGCGTTGTCGGGACAGGGACCAATGAGCAGTTCTTC	CSVVGTGTNEQFF
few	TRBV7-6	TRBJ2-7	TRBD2	TGTGCCAGCAGCTTAGGGGGACTAGCGGGGTCCGCGAACGAGCAGTACTTC	CASSLGGLAGSANEQYF
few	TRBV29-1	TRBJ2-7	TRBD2	TGCAGCGGGCGGGGGTCCTACGAGCAGTACTTC	CSGRGSYEQYF
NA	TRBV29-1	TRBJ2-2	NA	TGCAGCGTTGGTAGGGGGTCCGGGGAGCTGTTTTTT	CSVGRGSGELFF
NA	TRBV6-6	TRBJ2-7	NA	TGTGCCAGCAGTTACGGCCGTTCCATTTACGAGCAGTACTTC	CASSYGRSIYEQYF
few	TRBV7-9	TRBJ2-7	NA	TGTGCCAGCAGCTCCGACGGGAACGAGCAGTACTTC	CASSSDGNEQYF
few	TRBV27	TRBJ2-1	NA	TGTGCCAGCAGTCCGGGCCTACTTTACAATGAGCAGTTCTTC	CASSPGLLYNEQFF
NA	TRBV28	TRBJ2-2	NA	TGTGCCAGCAGTTATAGCGGATACACCGGGGAGCTGTTTTTT	CASSYSGYTGELFF
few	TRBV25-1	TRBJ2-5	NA	TGTGCCAGCAGTGACTACAGTCAAGAGACCCAGTACTTC	CASSDYSQETQYF
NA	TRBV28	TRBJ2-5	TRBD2	TGTGCCAGCAGTTTATGGGCGGGAGGTGGAGAGACCCAGTACTTC	CASSLWAGGGETQYF
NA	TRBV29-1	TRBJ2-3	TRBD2	TGCAGCGTTGAAACTAGCGGGAGGGTCACAGATACGCAGTATTTT	CSVETSGRVTDTQYF
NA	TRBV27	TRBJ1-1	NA	TGTGCCAGCAGTCCGGCAGGGAACACTGAAGCTTTCTTT	CASSPAGNTEAFF
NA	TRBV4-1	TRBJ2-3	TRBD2	TGCGCCAGCAGCCAAGATGTGGGAGGGAGCACAGATACGCAGTATTTT	CASSQDVGGSTDTQYF
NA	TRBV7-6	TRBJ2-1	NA	TGTGCCAGCAGCTTATGGGCGGGGACATCCTACAATGAGCAGTTCTTC	CASSLWAGTSYNEQFF
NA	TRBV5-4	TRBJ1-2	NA	TGTGCCAGCAGCGCTACAGGGAACTATGGCTACACCTTC	CASSATGNYGYTF
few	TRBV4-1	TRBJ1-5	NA	TGCGCCAGCAGCCAAGGGGGCTATAGCAATCAGCCCCAGCATTTT	CASSQGGYSNQPQHF
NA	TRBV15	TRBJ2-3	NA	TGTGCCACCAGCGCCCGGGACTTATCCACAGATACGCAGTATTTT	CATSARDLSTDTQYF
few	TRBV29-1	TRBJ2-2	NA	TGCAGCGTTGGCGGGTTCACCGGGGAGCTGTTTTTT	CSVGGFTGELFF
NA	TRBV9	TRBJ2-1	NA	TGTGCCAGCAGCGTAGGAGCATACAATGAGCAGTTCTTC	CASSVGAYNEQFF
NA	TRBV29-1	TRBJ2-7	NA	TGCAGCGTTGCGGCGGGTCGGAAATACGAGCAGTACTTC	CSVAAGRKYEQYF
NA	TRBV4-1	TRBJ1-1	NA	TGCGCCAGCAGCCTACGGGGGAGCATGAACACTGAAGCTTTCTTT	CASSLRGSMNTEAFF
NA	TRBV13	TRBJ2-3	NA	TGTGCCAGCAGCTCGAGAAGCGGCACAGATACGCAGTATTTT	CASSSRSGTDTQYF
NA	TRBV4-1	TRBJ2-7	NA	TGCGCCAGCAGCCCAACTACTCACCAGGGATACGACTACGAGCAGTACTTC	CASSPTTHQGYDYEQYF
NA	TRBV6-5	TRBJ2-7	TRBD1	TGTGCCAGCAGTCCACAGGGGAGCTCCTACGAGCAGTACTTC	CASSPQGSSYEQYF
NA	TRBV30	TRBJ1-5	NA	TGTGCCTGGAGTGTGGGAGGTCAGCCCCAGCATTTT	CAWSVGGQPQHF
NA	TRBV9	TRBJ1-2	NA	TGTGCCAGCAGAGAATACAAAGGTGGTGGCTATGGCTACACCTTC	CASREYKGGGYGYTF
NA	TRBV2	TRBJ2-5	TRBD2	TGTGCCAGCAGCCCCTTCGTGGCGAGACTAGCGGAATCAAGTCGGGAGACCCAGTACTTC	CASSPFVARLAESSRETQYF
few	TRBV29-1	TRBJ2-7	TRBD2	TGCAGCGTTGTAGCCGGTAGCGGGCCCTACTTC	CSVVAGSGPYF
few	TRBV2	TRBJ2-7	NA	TGTGCCAGCAGTGAACGGGTTGGCTCCTACGAGCAGTACTTC	CASSERVGSYEQYF
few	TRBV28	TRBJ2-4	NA	TGTGCCAGCAGTTCCATCGGACAGGGAGGGGACATTCAGTACTTC	CASSSIGQGGDIQYF
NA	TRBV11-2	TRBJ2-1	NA	TGTGCCAGCAGCTTATATGGCGGGCAGTTCTTC	CASSLYGGQFF
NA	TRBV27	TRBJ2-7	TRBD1	TGTGCCAGCAGTCTGGGGACAGAATACGAGCAGTACTTC	CASSLGTEYEQYF
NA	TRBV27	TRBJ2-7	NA	TGTGCCAGCAGTTTATCGAAGGCCGAACGCACCTACGAGCAGTACTTC	CASSLSKAERTYEQYF
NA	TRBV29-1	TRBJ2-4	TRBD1	TGCAGCGTTGTATCAGGGGGCCTGGAATACTTC	CSVVSGGLEYF
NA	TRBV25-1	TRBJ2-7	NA	TGTGCCAGCAGTGAGGGGGGACACGAGCAGTACTTC	CASSEGGHEQYF